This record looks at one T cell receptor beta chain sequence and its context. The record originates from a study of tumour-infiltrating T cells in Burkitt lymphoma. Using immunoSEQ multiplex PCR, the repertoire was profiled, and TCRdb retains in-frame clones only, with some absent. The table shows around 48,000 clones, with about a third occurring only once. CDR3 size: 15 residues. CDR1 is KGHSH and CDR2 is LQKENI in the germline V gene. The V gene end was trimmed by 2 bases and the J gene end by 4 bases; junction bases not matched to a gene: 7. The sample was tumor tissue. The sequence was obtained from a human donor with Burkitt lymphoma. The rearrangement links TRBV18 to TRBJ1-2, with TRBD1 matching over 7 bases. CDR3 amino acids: CASSPATGPSYGYTF. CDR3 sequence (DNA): TGTGCCAGCTCACCAGCGACAGGGCCTTCCTATGGCTACACCTTC.